A single sample is the source of the 16 T cell receptor beta chains below, sequenced in a study of shared clonotypes between healthy human individuals. CD45RO-negative, CCR7-selected cells formed the naive CD8 fraction, which excluded terminally differentiated effector memory CD45RA+ cells. Libraries were prepared by immunoSEQ multiplex PCR; TCRdb keeps only in-frame clonotypes and omits some of them. The data hold about 680,000 clones, with around 90% observed a single time. The specimen sequenced was naive CD8+ T cells sorted from blood. The receptors were gathered from a man under 40 in good health.

The rearrangement joins TRBV7-9 to TRBJ2-1; 7 nucleotides match TRBD2. The CDR3 length is 15 residues. Germline V gives CDR1 SEHNR, CDR2 FQNEAQ (reference sequence). J gave up 5 bases and V 11 bases, and 15 bases lay outside the gene matches. In DNA, the CDR3 is TGTGCCGGGTCGGGGAGGGACTTTCCCCACAATGAGCAGTTCTTC. Its protein product is CAGSGRDFPHNEQFF.

A single count supports this clone. The V call is TRBV7-8, the J call TRBJ2-5; D gene unclear. V lost 7 bases and J lost 5, with 20 bases in between. The germline V gene encodes CDR1 SGHVS and CDR2 FQNEAQ. The CDR3 is 15 amino acids. CDR3 amino acids: CASTTASLAPETQYF. The CDR3 bases are TGTGCCAGCACCACAGCCTCCCTGGCCCCTGAGACCCAGTACTTC. Variable domain in full (rest from reference TRBV7-8 and TRBJ2-5): GAGVSQSPRYKVAKRGQDVALRCDPISGHVSLFWYQQALGQGPEFLTYFQNEAQLDKSGLPSDRFFAERPEGSVSTLKIQRTQQEDSAVYLCASTTASLAPETQYFGPGTRLLVL.

The chain employs TRBV6-5 and TRBJ1-4, with D possibly being TRBD1 (5 bases). In germline, CDR1 is MNHEY, CDR2 SVGAGI. Trimming pared 4 bases from V and 6 bases from J, leaving 18 bases between. This CDR3 comprises 16 residues. The DNA of the CDR3 is TGTGCCAGCAGTTCAACCTACAGGACTAGCGATGAAAAACTGTTTTTT. The encoded protein is CASSSTYRTSDEKLFF.

This sequence joins TRBV4-1 and TRBJ1-5, with D maybe TRBD1 (6 bases). Germline V gives CDR1 MGHRA, CDR2 YSYEKL. Trimming took off 1 base at V and 7 bases at J, with 17 bases between the two ends. The CDR3 extends over 16 amino acids. The CDR3 nucleotides are TGCGCCAGCAGCCAAGGTCCGGGGCAGGGGTGGCAGCCCCAGCATTTT. It translates to CASSQGPGQGWQPQHF.

This clone was picked up many times. The chain joins TRBV27 to TRBJ1-1; D gene uncertain. CDR1 and CDR2 (germline): MNHEY, SMNVEV (reference sequence). The length of the CDR3 is 12 residues. The V end was cut by 5 bases, the J end by 5 bases, with 9 bases between. CDR3 sequence reads: CASSGVATEAFF. CDR3 nucleotides: TGTGCCAGCAGTGGGGTGGCGACTGAAGCTTTCTTT.

This chain connects TRBV29-1 to TRBJ1-1; no firm D call. With 1 base removed from V and 1 base from J, the gap between germline ends came to 10 bases. This CDR3 region has 14 residues. Germline CDR1 is SQVTM and CDR2 is ANQGSEA. CDR3 nucleotide sequence: TGCAGCGTTGAAGGCGGTGGCGGGAACACTGAAGCTTTCTTT. The encoded protein is CSVEGGGGNTEAFF.

J is TRBJ2-1 and V is TRBV4-1, with D tentatively TRBD2 (6 bases). CDR3 length: 16 amino acids. Germline assignment: CDR1 MGHRA and CDR2 YSYEKL. Trimming cost V 2 bases and J 4 bases, with 15 bases left between them. CDR3 sequence: CASSQSHPAGYNEQFF. The CDR3 DNA sequence: TGCGCCAGCAGCCAAAGCCACCCCGCGGGGTACAATGAGCAGTTCTTC.

This chain connects TRBV5-8 to TRBJ2-5; D remains unclear. V was clipped by 3 bases and J by 0 bases, with 12 bases between them. Germline CDR1 SGHTS, CDR2 YDEGEE. The CDR3 is 15 residues long. CDR3 coding DNA: TGTGCCAGCAGCTCGTCTATTGACAACCAAGAGACCCAGTACTTC. Its protein product is CASSSSIDNQETQYF.

The chain carries TRBV6-5 and TRBJ2-7; 8 positions match TRBD1. There are 15 residues in the CDR3. The germline gives CDR1 MNHEY, CDR2 SVGAGI. V dropped 3 bases and J dropped 4; count of bases not matched to a gene: 8. The chain's CDR3 is CASSYSQDRVYEQYF. The CDR3 nucleotides read TGTGCCAGCAGTTATTCCCAGGACAGGGTTTACGAGCAGTACTTC.

This chain connects TRBV7-9 to TRBJ2-7; 8 bases match TRBD1. In germline, CDR1 is SEHNR, CDR2 FQNEAQ (reference sequence). The trim removed 2 bases at V and 3 bases at J, leaving 9 bases unmatched. The CDR3 has 16 amino acids. In DNA form, the CDR3 reads TGTGCCAGCAGCTTACTTCAGACAGGGGCATTCTACGAGCAGTACTTC. Encoded protein: CASSLLQTGAFYEQYF. The full variable domain, with the rest looked up from reference TRBV7-9 and TRBJ2-7, is DTGVSQNPRHKITKRGQNVTFRCDPISEHNRLYWYRQTLGQGPEFLTYFQNEAQLEKSRLLSDRFSAERPKGSFSTLEIQRTEQGDSAMYLCASSLLQTGAFYEQYFGPGTRLTVT.

V usage is TRBV4-3 and J usage is TRBJ2-1, with D possibly TRBD1 on 5 matching bases. Germline V gene lookup returns CDR1 LGHNA and CDR2 YSLEER. The CDR3 contains 18 residues. V shed 0 bases and J shed 0 bases, with 15 bases lying between them. CDR3 nucleotides: TGCGCCAGCAGCCAAGATAGGTACAGGCCAAGCTCCTACAATGAGCAGTTCTTC. It specifies CASSQDRYRPSSYNEQFF.

This sequence joins TRBV27 and TRBJ2-7; 9 nucleotides match TRBD1. This CDR3 contains 16 residues. CDR1 is MNHEY, CDR2 SMNVEV, per germline (reference sequence). Losses at the gene ends were 2 bases for V and 2 bases for J; bases not matched to a gene: 7. The CDR3 DNA reads as TGTGCCAGCAGTTTAGGTCCCGGGACAGGGACCTACGAGCAGTACTTC. Translated, it gives CASSLGPGTGTYEQYF.

The J gene is TRBJ2-3, the V gene TRBV19; either TRBD1 or TRBD2 may supply D (5 bases each). Germline V gene lookup returns CDR1 LNHDA and CDR2 SQIVND (reference sequence). The CDR3 sequence is 15 residues long. V was cut by 5 bases and J by 5 bases, with 17 bases left in between. The CDR3 spells CASSSSWGFEDTQYF. The CDR3 DNA sequence: TGTGCCAGTAGTTCAAGCTGGGGGTTCGAAGATACGCAGTATTTT.

This chain connects TRBV6-1 to TRBJ2-1, with D possibly matching TRBD2 (6 bases). Looked up from germline, CDR1 is MNHNS and CDR2 is SASEGT. This CDR3 contains 16 residues. The V end lost 4 bases, the J end lost 6 bases, and 19 bases lay between the germline ends. The CDR3 spells CASSANAAGLGNEQFF. The DNA for the CDR3 is TGTGCCAGCAGTGCGAACGCCGCGGGACTCGGCAATGAGCAGTTCTTC.

V and J are TRBV2 and TRBJ1-1, with a weak D call TRBD1 (5 bases). V gave up 3 bases and J gave up 6 bases, with 8 bases separating them. This CDR3 is 12 amino acids long. Germline CDR1 and CDR2: SNHLY and FYNNEI. CDR3 sequence (DNA): TGTGCCAGCAGTGATTGGGGCGCTGAAGCTTTCTTT. Encoded protein: CASSDWGAEAFF.

This chain links TRBV7-9 with TRBJ2-5; a weak D match, TRBD2 (5 bases). There are 13 residues in the CDR3. The germline gives CDR1 SEHNR, CDR2 FQNEAQ (reference sequence). V was trimmed by 2 bases and J by 4 bases, leaving 8 bases between them. The CDR3 loop reads CASSLNRGETQYF. The DNA of the CDR3 is TGTGCCAGCAGCTTAAATCGGGGAGAGACCCAGTACTTC. Full variable domain (outside the CDR3, taken from reference TRBV7-9 and TRBJ2-5): DTGVSQNPRHKITKRGQNVTFRCDPISEHNRLYWYRQTLGQGPEFLTYFQNEAQLEKSRLLSDRFSAERPKGSFSTLEIQRTEQGDSAMYLCASSLNRGETQYFGPGTRLLVL.